This TCR beta chain was retrieved from a study of blood T cell repertoires in COVID-19. Assay: immunoSEQ multiplex PCR; the TCRdb copy retains only in-frame clones and omits some. The data contain approximately 150,000 clones, around 82% of them singletons. In germline, CDR1 is LGHDT, CDR2 YNNKEL (reference sequence). Trimming shortened V by 1 base and J by 5 bases, and 11 bases separated the two germline ends. The CDR3 covers 14 residues. This TCR came from a man between 35 and 55 years old who had recovered from COVID-19. The rearrangement joins TRBV3-1 (or the pseudogene TRBV3-2) to TRBJ1-1; D gene uncertain. The sequenced sample was PBMCs or T cells enriched from blood (not recorded which). DNA for the CDR3: TGTGCCAGCAGCCAAGTAATCGGTGAAACTGAAGCTTTCTTT. As protein: CASSQVIGETEAFF.